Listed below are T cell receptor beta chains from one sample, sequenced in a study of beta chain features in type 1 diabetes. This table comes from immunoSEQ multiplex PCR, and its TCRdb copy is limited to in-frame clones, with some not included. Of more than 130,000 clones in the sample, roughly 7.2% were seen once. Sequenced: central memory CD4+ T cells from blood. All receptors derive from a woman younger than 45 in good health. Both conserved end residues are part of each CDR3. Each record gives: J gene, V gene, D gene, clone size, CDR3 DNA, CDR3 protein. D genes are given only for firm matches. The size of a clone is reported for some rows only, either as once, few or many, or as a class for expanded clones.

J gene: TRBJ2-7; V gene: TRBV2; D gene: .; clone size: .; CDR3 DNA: TGTGCCAGCAGTCGGACACGTTGGGCCTACGAGCAGTACTTC; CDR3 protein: CASSRTRWAYEQYF
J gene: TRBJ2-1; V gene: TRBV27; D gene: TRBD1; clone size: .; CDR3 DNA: TGTGCCAGCAGTCCTCGTTCGACAGGGGGCAATGAGCAGTTCTTC; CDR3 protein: CASSPRSTGGNEQFF
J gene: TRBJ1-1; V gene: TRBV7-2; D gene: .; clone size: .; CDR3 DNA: TGTGCCAGCAGCCCGGGGTACACTGAAGCTTTCTTT; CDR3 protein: CASSPGYTEAFF
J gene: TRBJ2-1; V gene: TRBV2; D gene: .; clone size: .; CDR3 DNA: TGTGCCAGCAGCCCTATAGAGTCCGTTAATGAGCAGTTCTTC; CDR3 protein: CASSPIESVNEQFF
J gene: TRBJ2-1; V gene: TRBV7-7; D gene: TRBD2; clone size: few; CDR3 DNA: TGTGCTAGCAGCTCGGACGGACGGGGGGGTGAGCAGTTCTTC; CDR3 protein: CASSSDGRGGEQFF
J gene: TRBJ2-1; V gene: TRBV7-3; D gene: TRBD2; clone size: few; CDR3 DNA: TGTGCCAGCAGCTCCGACAGGGGTAGCGGGAGGTCGCAGTTCTTC; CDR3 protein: CASSSDRGSGRSQFF
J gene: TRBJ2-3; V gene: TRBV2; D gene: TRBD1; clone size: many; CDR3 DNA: TGTGCCAGCAGATCGGGACAGAAAGTAACAGATACGCAGTATTTT; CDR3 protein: CASRSGQKVTDTQYF
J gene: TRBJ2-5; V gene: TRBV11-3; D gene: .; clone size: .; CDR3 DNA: TGTGCCAGCAGCTTAGGGTCAACATTAGAGACCCAGTACTTC; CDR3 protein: CASSLGSTLETQYF
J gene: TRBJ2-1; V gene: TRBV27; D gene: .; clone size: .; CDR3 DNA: TGTGCCAGCAGCCGGGACGGGGAGGACTACAATGAGCAGTTCTTC; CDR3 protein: CASSRDGEDYNEQFF
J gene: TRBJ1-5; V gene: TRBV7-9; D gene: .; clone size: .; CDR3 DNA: TGTGCCAGCAGCTTAGTGGCGGGGGATAATCAGCCCCAGCATTTT; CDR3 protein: CASSLVAGDNQPQHF
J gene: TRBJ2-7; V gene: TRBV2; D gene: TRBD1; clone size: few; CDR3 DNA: TGTGCCAGCAGGGGGACAGGGGGCTCCTACGAGCAGTACTTC; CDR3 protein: CASRGTGGSYEQYF
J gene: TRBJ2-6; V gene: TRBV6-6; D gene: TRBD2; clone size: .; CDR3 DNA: TGTGCCAGCAGGGGGGGGAGGGGCGGGGCCAACGTCCTGACTTTC; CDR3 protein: CASRGGRGGANVLTF
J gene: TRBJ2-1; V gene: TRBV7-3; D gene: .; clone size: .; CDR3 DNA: TGTGCCAGCAGCCCTGAACCGAGCTCCTACAATGAGCAGTTCTTC; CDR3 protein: CASSPEPSSYNEQFF
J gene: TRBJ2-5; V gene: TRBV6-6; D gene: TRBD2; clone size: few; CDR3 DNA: TGTGCCAGCAGGGGAGCGGGAGGAACCCAAGAGACCCAGTACTTC; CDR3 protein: CASRGAGGTQETQYF
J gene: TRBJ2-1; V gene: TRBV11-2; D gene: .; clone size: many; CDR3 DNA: TGTGCCAGCAGCTTAGGTGTCAGTTACAATGAGCAGTTCTTC; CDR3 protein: CASSLGVSYNEQFF
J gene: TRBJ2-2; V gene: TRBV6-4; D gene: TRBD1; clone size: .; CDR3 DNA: TGTGCCAGCAGTGACTCGCACAGGGGGCGCGCCGGGGAGCTGTTTTTT; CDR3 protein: CASSDSHRGRAGELFF
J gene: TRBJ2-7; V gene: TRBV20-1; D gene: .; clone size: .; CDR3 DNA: TGCAGTGCTAGTAGGGGCGAGCAGTACTTC; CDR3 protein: CSASRGEQYF
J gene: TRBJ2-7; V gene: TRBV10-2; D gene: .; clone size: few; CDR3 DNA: TGCGCCAGCAGTGGGACGACTAGATCCGAGCAGTACTTC; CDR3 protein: CASSGTTRSEQYF
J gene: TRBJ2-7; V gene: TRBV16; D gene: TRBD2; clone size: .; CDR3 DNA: TGTGCCAGCAGCCTAGCAGCCGGGACTAGAGGGGACTTGTGGCAGTACTTC; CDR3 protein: CASSLAAGTRGDLWQYF
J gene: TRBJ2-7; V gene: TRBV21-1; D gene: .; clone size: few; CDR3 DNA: TGTGCCAGCAGCAGAAGTTCCGGGACAGGGGTCTCCTACGAGCAGTACTTC; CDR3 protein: CASSRSSGTGVSYEQYF
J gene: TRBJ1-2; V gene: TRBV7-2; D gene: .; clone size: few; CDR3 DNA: TGTGCCAGCAGCCCCGGTACCTTTGACTATGGCTACACCTTC; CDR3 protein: CASSPGTFDYGYTF
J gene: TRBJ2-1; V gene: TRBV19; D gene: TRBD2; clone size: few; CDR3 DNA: TGTGCCAGTACTACAGGGACTAGCGGGAGATTTTTTGAGCAGTTCTTC; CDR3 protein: CASTTGTSGRFFEQFF
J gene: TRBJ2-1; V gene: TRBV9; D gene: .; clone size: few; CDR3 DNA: TGTGCCAGCAGCCCCAAGGTCCTGGGCCAATACAATGAGCAGTTCTTC; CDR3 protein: CASSPKVLGQYNEQFF
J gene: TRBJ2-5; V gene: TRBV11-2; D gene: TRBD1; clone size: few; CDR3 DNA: TGTGCCAGCAGCCTTGGGACAGGGGGACAAGAGACCCAGTACTTC; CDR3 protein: CASSLGTGGQETQYF
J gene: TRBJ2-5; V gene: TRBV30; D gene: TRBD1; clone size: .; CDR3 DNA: TGTGCCTCCCTGGGGAAATCGACAGGGGCAGAGACCCAGTACTTC; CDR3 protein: CASLGKSTGAETQYF
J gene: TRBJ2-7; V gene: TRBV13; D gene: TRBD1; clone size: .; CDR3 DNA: TGTGCCAGCAGCCCCAGGGCCGGGACAGGCTTTCGGGCCTACGAGCAGTACTTC; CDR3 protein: CASSPRAGTGFRAYEQYF
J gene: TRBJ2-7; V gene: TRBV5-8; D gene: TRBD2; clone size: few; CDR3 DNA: TGTGCCAGCAGCTTAGGCACTAGCGGGACCTACGAGCAGTACTTC; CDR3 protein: CASSLGTSGTYEQYF
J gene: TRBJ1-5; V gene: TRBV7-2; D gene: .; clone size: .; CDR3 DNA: TGTGCCAGCAGCTTATGGGCAGAAAATCAGCCCCAGCATTTT; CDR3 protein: CASSLWAENQPQHF
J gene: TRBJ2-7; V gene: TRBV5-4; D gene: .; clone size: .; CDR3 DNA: TGTGCCAGCAGCTCCTACAAGGGGACTTTCCTAGAGCAGTACTTC; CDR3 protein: CASSSYKGTFLEQYF
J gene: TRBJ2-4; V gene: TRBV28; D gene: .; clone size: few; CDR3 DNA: TGTGCCAGCGGGGGGGCCACGATGCTACTAGCCAAAAACATTCAGTACTTC; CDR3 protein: CASGGATMLLAKNIQYF
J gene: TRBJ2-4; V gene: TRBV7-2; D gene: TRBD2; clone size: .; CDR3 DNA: TGTGCCAGCAGCCCAGGGACTAGCGGAAATGGAAACATTCAGTACTTC; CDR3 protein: CASSPGTSGNGNIQYF
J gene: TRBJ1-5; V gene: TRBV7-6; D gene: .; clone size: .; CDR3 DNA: TGTGCCAGCAGCTTACAACAGGCAGATCAGCCCCAGCATTTT; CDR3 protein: CASSLQQADQPQHF
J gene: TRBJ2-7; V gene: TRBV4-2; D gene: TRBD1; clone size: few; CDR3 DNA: TGTGCCAGCAGCCAAGATGTTGGGACAGGGGGCGGTGAGCAGTACTTC; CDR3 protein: CASSQDVGTGGGEQYF
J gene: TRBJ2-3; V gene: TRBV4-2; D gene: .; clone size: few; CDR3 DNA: TGTGCCAGCAGCAGATCCGGACAGTCCACAGATACGCAGTATTTT; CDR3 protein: CASSRSGQSTDTQYF
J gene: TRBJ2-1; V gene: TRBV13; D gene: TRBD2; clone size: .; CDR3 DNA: TGTGCCAGCAGCTTATTCTTTTTGGGGACTAGCGGGAGGGCGGGAGAGCAGTTCTTC; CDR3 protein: CASSLFFLGTSGRAGEQFF
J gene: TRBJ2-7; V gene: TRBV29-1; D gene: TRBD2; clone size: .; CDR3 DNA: TGCAGCGTTTCCGGGACTAGCGGGAGTACCGAGCAGTACTTC; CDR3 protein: CSVSGTSGSTEQYF
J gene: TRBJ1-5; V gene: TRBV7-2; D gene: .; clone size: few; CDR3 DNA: TGTGCCAGCAGCCCAGGGAATCAGCCCCAGCATTTT; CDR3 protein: CASSPGNQPQHF
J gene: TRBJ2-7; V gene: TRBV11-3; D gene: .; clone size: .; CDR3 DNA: TGTGCCAGCAGCTTACCAGGGTCGGACGAGCAGTACTTC; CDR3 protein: CASSLPGSDEQYF
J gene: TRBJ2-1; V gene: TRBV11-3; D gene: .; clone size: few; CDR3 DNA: TGTGCCAGCAGCTTTGAGGGAGCCGGGGTCAATGAGCAGTTCTTC; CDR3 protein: CASSFEGAGVNEQFF
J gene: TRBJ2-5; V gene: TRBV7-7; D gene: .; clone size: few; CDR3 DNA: TGTGCTAGCAGCTTAGCGTTACAAGAGACCCAGTACTTC; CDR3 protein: CASSLALQETQYF
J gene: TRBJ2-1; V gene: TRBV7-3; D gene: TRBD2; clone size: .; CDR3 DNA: TGTGCCAGCAGCTTAATTGGGGCAGCGGGAGGGTCTGAGCAGTTCTTC; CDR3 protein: CASSLIGAAGGSEQFF
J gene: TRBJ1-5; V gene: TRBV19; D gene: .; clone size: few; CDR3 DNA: TGTGCCAGTAGTACCTCTGGCAACAATCAGCCCCAGCATTTT; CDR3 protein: CASSTSGNNQPQHF
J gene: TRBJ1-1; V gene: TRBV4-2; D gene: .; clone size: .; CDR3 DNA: TGTGCCAGCAGCTTGCAGGTGGACACTGAAGCTTTCTTT; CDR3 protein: CASSLQVDTEAFF
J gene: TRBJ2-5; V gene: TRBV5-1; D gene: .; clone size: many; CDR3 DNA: TGCGCCAGCAGCTTTAGACAGGGAGGAGGCGAGACCCAGTACTTC; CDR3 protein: CASSFRQGGGETQYF
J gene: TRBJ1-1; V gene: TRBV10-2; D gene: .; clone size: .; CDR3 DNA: TGCGCCAGCCGGGTCGGCACTGAAGCTTTCTTT; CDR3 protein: CASRVGTEAFF
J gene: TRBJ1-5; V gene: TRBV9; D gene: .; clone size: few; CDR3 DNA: TGTGCCAGCAGCCCGTTGGGCGGGGAAGGCCAGCCCCAGCATTTT; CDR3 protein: CASSPLGGEGQPQHF
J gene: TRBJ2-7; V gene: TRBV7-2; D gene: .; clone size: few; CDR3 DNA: TGTGCCAGCAGCTTAACCTCCCGGGAGAAATCCTACGAGCAGTACTTC; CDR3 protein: CASSLTSREKSYEQYF
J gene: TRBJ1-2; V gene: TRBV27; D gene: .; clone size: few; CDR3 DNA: TGTGCCAGCAGAAACTCTCAGGGTGGCGGCTACACCTTC; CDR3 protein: CASRNSQGGGYTF
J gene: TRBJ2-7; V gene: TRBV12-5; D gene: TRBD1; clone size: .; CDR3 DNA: TGTGCTAGTGGTTTGTCACAGGGGAGCGAGCAGTACTTC; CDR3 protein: CASGLSQGSEQYF
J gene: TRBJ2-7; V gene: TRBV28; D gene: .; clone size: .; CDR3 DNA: TGTGCCAGCAGTTTTTTCCAGGGAAGCTACGAGCAGTACTTC; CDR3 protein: CASSFFQGSYEQYF
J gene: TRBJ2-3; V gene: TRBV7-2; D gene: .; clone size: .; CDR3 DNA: TGTGCCAGCAGCTTCCTCGACTGGGGCACAGATACGCAGTATTTT; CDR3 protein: CASSFLDWGTDTQYF
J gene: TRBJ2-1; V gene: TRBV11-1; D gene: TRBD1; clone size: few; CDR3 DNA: TGTGCCAGCAGCAGCCTGGGACAGGGGTCTGAGCAGTTCTTC; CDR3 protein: CASSSLGQGSEQFF
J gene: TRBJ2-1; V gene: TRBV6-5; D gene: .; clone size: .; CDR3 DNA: TGTGCCAGCAGTTACTCGAGTCGAGACCAGCAGGGGCAGTTCTTC; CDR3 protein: CASSYSSRDQQGQFF
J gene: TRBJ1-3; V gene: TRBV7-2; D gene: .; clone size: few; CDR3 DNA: TGTGCCAGCAGCTTTCCGGTGTCTGGCAGCGGACGAAACACCATATATTTT; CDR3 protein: CASSFPVSGSGRNTIYF